A selection of T cell receptor beta chains follows, all from one sample in a study of blood T cell repertoires in COVID-19. The protocol was immunoSEQ multiplex PCR, while the TCRdb copy is restricted to in-frame clones and leaves out a portion. Here the sample spans roughly 120,000 clones, roughly 87% being singletons. Sequenced sample: peripheral blood. The origin of the receptors is a human donor in a cohort sampled during active COVID-19. CDR3s leave out the opening cysteine and the closing phenylalanine or tryptophan.

j_gene: TRBJ1-5
v_gene: TRBV10-3
CDR3aa: AINAGIDQPQH

j_gene: TRBJ2-3
v_gene: TRBV3-1/TRBV3-2
CDR3aa: ASSQASNAGGTTDTQY

j_gene: TRBJ1-1
v_gene: TRBV28
CDR3aa: ASSRVVTEAF

j_gene: TRBJ2-5
v_gene: TRBV12-5
CDR3aa: ASGLAGGRETQY

j_gene: TRBJ2-2
v_gene: TRBV19
CDR3aa: ASTRLAGANTGELF

j_gene: TRBJ1-1
v_gene: TRBV10-2
CDR3aa: ASSESGDREAF

j_gene: TRBJ1-3
v_gene: TRBV11-2
CDR3aa: ASSSQVSGNTIY

j_gene: TRBJ2-7
v_gene: TRBV5-8
CDR3aa: ASSLPQYRVREQY

j_gene: TRBJ2-7
v_gene: TRBV19
CDR3aa: ASSIRQGEYEQY

j_gene: TRBJ1-2
v_gene: TRBV27
CDR3aa: ASSFGGSENYGYT

j_gene: TRBJ1-5
v_gene: TRBV11-2
CDR3aa: ASTDSAQPQH

j_gene: TRBJ2-1
v_gene: TRBV9
CDR3aa: ASSVGGASYNEQF

j_gene: TRBJ1-1
v_gene: TRBV27
CDR3aa: ASTAGTGIMNTEAF

j_gene: TRBJ1-5
v_gene: TRBV24-1
CDR3aa: ATRRTDSVNQPQH

j_gene: TRBJ2-3
v_gene: TRBV2
CDR3aa: ASSEAQPGTDTQY

j_gene: TRBJ2-2
v_gene: TRBV2
CDR3aa: ASSEARVASGELF

j_gene: TRBJ2-2
v_gene: TRBV9
CDR3aa: ASSRIGGWNTGELF

j_gene: TRBJ2-4
v_gene: TRBV7-8
CDR3aa: ASSLRGGSRAIQY

j_gene: TRBJ2-5
v_gene: TRBV29-1
CDR3aa: SGAGSQTQY

j_gene: TRBJ2-7
v_gene: TRBV11-2
CDR3aa: ASSPRREYYEQY

j_gene: TRBJ2-1
v_gene: TRBV5-1
CDR3aa: ASSLDRDYDRGSYNEQF

j_gene: TRBJ1-2
v_gene: TRBV9
CDR3aa: ASSGGRVIDGYT

j_gene: TRBJ2-4
v_gene: TRBV12-5
CDR3aa: ASGLPAKNIQY

j_gene: TRBJ1-2
v_gene: TRBV7-9
CDR3aa: ASNHLGTASYGYT

j_gene: TRBJ1-1
v_gene: TRBV19
CDR3aa: ASSVLPGQMNTEAF

j_gene: TRBJ1-4
v_gene: TRBV30
CDR3aa: AWSPGQEKLF

j_gene: TRBJ1-2
v_gene: TRBV7-9
CDR3aa: ASSLRGQGGYGYT

j_gene: TRBJ2-7
v_gene: TRBV3-1/TRBV3-2
CDR3aa: ASSQDRASGIYEQY

j_gene: TRBJ1-4
v_gene: TRBV5-1
CDR3aa: ASSLTTRTNEKLF

j_gene: TRBJ2-1
v_gene: TRBV24-1
CDR3aa: ATSEGDTWF

j_gene: TRBJ2-7
v_gene: TRBV6-5
CDR3aa: ASSYGTVLSYEQY

j_gene: TRBJ1-2
v_gene: TRBV7-8
CDR3aa: ASSPPDGGIYGYT

j_gene: TRBJ1-5
v_gene: TRBV6-1
CDR3aa: ASSEATGGEAWQPQH

j_gene: TRBJ1-5
v_gene: TRBV19
CDR3aa: ASTMTGPSNQPQH

j_gene: TRBJ1-4
v_gene: TRBV7-9
CDR3aa: ASSFGTGDEKLF

j_gene: TRBJ1-4
v_gene: TRBV7-8
CDR3aa: ASSLRDRGQATNEKLF

j_gene: TRBJ2-5
v_gene: TRBV5-8
CDR3aa: ASGDAGQETQY

j_gene: TRBJ1-2
v_gene: TRBV7-8
CDR3aa: ASSSGAVGLGYGYT

j_gene: TRBJ2-2
v_gene: TRBV27
CDR3aa: ASSTPGRLGGELF

j_gene: TRBJ1-2
v_gene: TRBV10-3
CDR3aa: AISDREGNYGYT

j_gene: TRBJ1-2
v_gene: TRBV5-4
CDR3aa: ASSLGQGARGYT

j_gene: TRBJ1-5
v_gene: TRBV6-6
CDR3aa: ASSQTGKGRYSNQPQH

j_gene: TRBJ1-2
v_gene: TRBV6-5
CDR3aa: ASIPSGTERGYT

j_gene: TRBJ2-3
v_gene: TRBV19
CDR3aa: ASRRGDTQY

j_gene: TRBJ2-1
v_gene: TRBV5-1
CDR3aa: ASSLETGVANEQF

j_gene: TRBJ2-5
v_gene: TRBV15
CDR3aa: ATSTNRATGETQY

j_gene: TRBJ2-7
v_gene: TRBV5-1
CDR3aa: ASSWGLASDMYEQY

j_gene: TRBJ1-3
v_gene: TRBV25-1
CDR3aa: ASTVFESSGNTIY

j_gene: TRBJ1-4
v_gene: TRBV4-2
CDR3aa: ASSQNLNEKLF

j_gene: TRBJ2-1
v_gene: TRBV4-2
CDR3aa: ASSPGLTTNEQF